The rows below give T cell receptor beta chains drawn from one sample of a study of blood T cell repertoires in COVID-19. Sequenced by immunoSEQ multiplex PCR; TCRdb stores in-frame clones only, minus some. The sample includes nearly 250,000 clones, 86% of them seen just once. Sequenced input: PBMCs or T cells enriched from blood (not recorded which). These receptors were obtained from a woman aged 50 to 60 who had recovered from COVID-19. CDR3s include the opening cysteine and the closing phenylalanine or tryptophan. The D gene is left open where the match is weak. A clone size is listed for some rows: how often the clone was seen (once, few, many), or a class if it is expanded.

j_call v_call d_call clone_size cdr3_aa cdr3_nt
TRBJ1-6 TRBV9 TRBD1 - CASSVRQGDSPLHF TGTGCCAGCAGCGTCCGGCAGGGGGACTCACCCCTCCACTTT
TRBJ1-1 TRBV9 TRBD1 - CASSPGGADTEAFF TGTGCCAGCAGCCCAGGGGGCGCGGACACTGAAGCTTTCTTT
TRBJ2-3 TRBV2 TRBD2 - CASSERLAGGDTQYF TGTGCCAGCAGTGAAAGGCTAGCGGGGGGAGATACGCAGTATTTT
TRBJ2-5 TRBV7-2 TRBD2 - CASSSTSGSPGTQYF TGTGCCAGCAGCTCGACTAGCGGGAGCCCCGGGACCCAGTACTTC
TRBJ2-2 TRBV11-2 - - CASSLEGLRNTGELFF TGTGCCAGCAGCTTAGAGGGGCTTCGGAACACCGGGGAGCTGTTTTTT
TRBJ1-2 TRBV28 TRBD1 - CAVRQGPTNGYTF TGTGCCGTTCGACAGGGGCCGACTAACGGCTACACCTTC
TRBJ1-6 TRBV6-5 - - CASSPGRYNSPLHF TGTGCCAGCAGCCCCGGTCGTTATAATTCACCCCTCCACTTT
TRBJ2-1 TRBV11-2 - few CASSSTRPGAPYNEQFF TGTGCCAGCAGCTCTACCCGACCGGGAGCCCCCTACAATGAGCAGTTCTTC
TRBJ1-2 TRBV3-1/TRBV3-2 - - CASSKIDSGYTF TGTGCCAGCAGTAAAATTGACAGTGGCTACACCTTC
TRBJ2-7 TRBV5-4 TRBD2 - CASSLGLAEPWEQYF TGTGCCAGCAGCTTGGGCCTAGCGGAGCCCTGGGAGCAGTACTTC
TRBJ1-5 TRBV4-3 - - CASSQTLGGNQPQHF TGCGCCAGCAGCCAGACCCTGGGAGGGAATCAGCCCCAGCATTTT
TRBJ2-3 TRBV25-1 TRBD2 many CASGGGLDTDTQYF TGTGCCAGCGGAGGGGGACTAGATACAGATACGCAGTATTTT
TRBJ1-5 TRBV6-2/TRBV6-3 TRBD1 - CASSRTGTNQPQHF TGTGCCAGCAGCAGGACAGGGACCAATCAGCCCCAGCATTTT
TRBJ1-2 TRBV2 TRBD1 medium-sized CASRDDRAWDGYTF TGTGCCAGCAGGGATGACAGGGCTTGGGATGGCTACACCTTC
TRBJ2-7 TRBV13 TRBD1 - CASSNEGQEYEQYF TGTGCCAGCAGCAACGAGGGACAGGAGTACGAGCAGTACTTC
TRBJ2-5 TRBV11-3 TRBD2 - CASSLAGGKETQYF TGTGCCAGCAGCTTAGCCGGGGGGAAAGAGACCCAGTACTTC
TRBJ2-4 TRBV2 - - CASKGTRVGQNIQYF TGTGCCAGCAAGGGCACCAGGGTCGGCCAAAACATTCAGTACTTC
TRBJ1-6 TRBV25-1 - few CASSGGSNSPLHF TGTGCCAGCAGTGGAGGCTCTAATTCACCCCTCCACTTT
TRBJ2-7 TRBV12-3/TRBV12-4 TRBD1 - CASSRTGPYEQYF TGTGCCAGCAGCCGGACAGGCCCCTACGAGCAGTACTTC
TRBJ1-3 TRBV18 TRBD1 - CASSGQGGSGNTIYF TGTGCCAGCTCAGGACAGGGTGGCTCTGGAAACACCATATATTTT
TRBJ2-4 TRBV3-1/TRBV3-2 - - CASSHRSAKNIQYF TGTGCCAGCAGCCACCGAAGCGCCAAAAACATTCAGTACTTC
TRBJ2-1 TRBV10-1 TRBD1 - CATARGTGSYNEQFF TGCGCCACCGCCAGGGGGACAGGCTCCTACAATGAGCAGTTCTTC
TRBJ1-5 TRBV21-1 - - CASSKGTGDTSYSNQPQHF TGTGCCAGCAGCAAAGGGACAGGGGATACCTCCTATAGCAATCAGCCCCAGCATTTT
TRBJ1-1 TRBV5-5 TRBD1 - CASSLVKGALNTEAFF TGTGCCAGCAGCTTGGTGAAGGGGGCCTTGAACACTGAAGCTTTCTTT
TRBJ2-7 TRBV4-1 - - CASSQVGTYEQYF TGCGCCAGCAGCCAAGTCGGTACCTACGAGCAGTACTTC
TRBJ1-2 TRBV7-9 TRBD1 - CASPRGDRDGYTF TGTGCCAGCCCCCGGGGGGACAGGGATGGCTACACCTTC
TRBJ2-7 TRBV4-3 - - CASSQGVWGQAIGEQYF TGCGCCAGCAGCCAAGGCGTCTGGGGGCAGGCCATCGGCGAGCAGTACTTC
TRBJ2-2 TRBV7-9 TRBD2 few CASPRGLGGSGTGELFF TGTGCCAGCCCTAGGGGACTCGGGGGGAGCGGCACCGGGGAGCTGTTTTTT
TRBJ2-6 TRBV19 TRBD1 - CASTPGTGGFGANVLTF TGTGCCAGTACCCCAGGGACAGGGGGCTTTGGGGCCAACGTCCTGACTTTC
TRBJ2-1 TRBV11-2 TRBD2 - CASSPRTSPYNEQFF TGTGCCAGCAGCCCACGGACTAGCCCCTACAATGAGCAGTTCTTC
TRBJ2-1 TRBV3-1/TRBV3-2 - - CASRRGGYNEQFF TGTGCCAGCAGAAGGGGGGGATACAATGAGCAGTTCTTC
TRBJ2-3 TRBV28 TRBD1 - CASSPPGTDIHTDTQYF TGTGCCAGCAGCCCTCCCGGGACAGATATCCACACAGATACGCAGTATTTT
TRBJ2-7 TRBV7-9 - - CASSSRHYEQYF TGTGCCAGCAGCTCCAGACATTACGAGCAGTACTTC
TRBJ2-7 TRBV29-1 TRBD1 - CSVVGTGAYEQYF TGCAGCGTTGTTGGGACAGGGGCCTACGAGCAGTACTTC
TRBJ1-3 TRBV4-3 - - CASSLGGAPGNTIYF TGCGCCAGCAGCCTGGGCGGGGCCCCTGGAAACACCATATATTTT
TRBJ2-5 TRBV9 TRBD1 - CASSVGGTGGETQYF TGTGCCAGCAGCGTAGGAGGGACAGGGGGAGAGACCCAGTACTTC
TRBJ1-2 TRBV19 - - CASSTTKTGIGGYTF TGTGCCAGTAGCACCACCAAGACAGGAATTGGAGGCTACACCTTC
TRBJ1-5 TRBV4-3 - - CASSQRPAGTGNQPQHF TGCGCCAGCAGCCAGCGCCCTGCGGGTACTGGCAATCAGCCCCAGCATTTT
TRBJ2-1 TRBV24-1 TRBD2 - CATSRPGTSGGASNEQFF TGTGCCACCAGTCGTCCCGGGACTAGCGGGGGGGCGAGTAATGAGCAGTTCTTC
TRBJ1-5 TRBV28 - few CASTRAGGPQHF TGTGCCAGCACCCGGGCCGGGGGGCCCCAGCATTTT
TRBJ2-7 TRBV7-6 - - CASSRLSTGSLYEQYF TGTGCCAGCAGCCGACTCTCAACAGGGAGTCTCTACGAGCAGTACTTC
TRBJ2-7 TRBV7-9 - - CASSGRSSSYEQYF TGTGCCAGCAGCGGGAGATCTAGCTCCTACGAGCAGTACTTC
TRBJ1-2 TRBV7-9 TRBD1 - CASSRDRVGYGYTF TGTGCCAGCAGCCGAGACAGGGTGGGCTATGGCTACACCTTC
TRBJ1-4 TRBV2 TRBD1 few CASSERGQGNEKLFF TGTGCCAGCAGTGAGAGGGGACAGGGAAATGAAAAACTGTTTTTT
TRBJ2-3 TRBV5-1 - - CASSLGASTDTQYF TGCGCCAGCAGCTTGGGGGCCTCCACAGATACGCAGTATTTT
TRBJ2-1 TRBV7-9 TRBD2 - CASRPIGRHNEQFF TGTGCCAGCAGACCTATCGGGAGGCACAATGAGCAGTTCTTC
TRBJ1-6 TRBV7-8 TRBD1 - CASSDGTAYNSPLHF TGTGCCAGCAGCGACGGGACAGCCTATAATTCACCCCTCCACTTT
TRBJ2-1 TRBV7-8 - - CASSLGLRAYNEQFF TGTGCCAGCAGCTTAGGACTAAGGGCCTACAATGAGCAGTTCTTC
TRBJ1-4 TRBV30 - - CAWSDRGTANEKLFF TGTGCCTGGAGTGACCGCGGGACGGCTAATGAAAAACTGTTTTTT